The clone carrying this T cell receptor (beta chain) was seen ten or more times. Germline values: CDR1 MNHEY, CDR2 SVGEGT. V lost 6 bases to trimming and J lost 3 bases, with 12 bases between them. The length of the CDR3 is 13 residues. The sample is drawn from a study of response to subunit inactivated influenza vaccine. Using its own MiXCR run on the RT-PCR reads, TCRdb lists one record per CDR3 protein. The data hold hundreds of thousands of distinct CDR3 sequences, with 7.6% observed a single time. This clonotype was sampled from a man between 50 and 70 years old who received an inactivated influenza vaccine. The rearrangement joins TRBV6-2 or TRBV6-3 to TRBJ2-7; D uncertain. This specimen was PBMCs from blood, taken 23 months after vaccination. CDR3: CASSHPGLYEQYF. The DNA of the CDR3 is TGTGCCAGCAGCCACCCCGGTCTCTACGAGCAGTACTTC.